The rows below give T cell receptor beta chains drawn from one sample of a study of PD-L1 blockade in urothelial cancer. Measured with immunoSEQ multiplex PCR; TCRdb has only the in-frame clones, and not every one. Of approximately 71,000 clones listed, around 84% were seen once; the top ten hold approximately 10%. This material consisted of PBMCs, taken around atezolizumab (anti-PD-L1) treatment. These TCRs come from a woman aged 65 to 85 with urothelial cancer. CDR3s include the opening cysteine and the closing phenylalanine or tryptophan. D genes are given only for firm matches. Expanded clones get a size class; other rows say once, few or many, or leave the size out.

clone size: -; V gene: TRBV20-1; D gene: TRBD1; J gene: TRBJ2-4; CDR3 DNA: TGCAGTGCTAAGGCAGGGGGCATTCAGTACTTC; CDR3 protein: CSAKAGGIQYF
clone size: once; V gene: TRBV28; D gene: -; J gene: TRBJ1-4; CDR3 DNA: TGTGCCAGCAGACAGGGAAGTGAAAAACTGTTTTTT; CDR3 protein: CASRQGSEKLFF
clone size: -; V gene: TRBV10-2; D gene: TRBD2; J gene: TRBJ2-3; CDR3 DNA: TGCGCCAGCATGCGGGCTAGCGGAACAGATACGCAGTATTTT; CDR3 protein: CASMRASGTDTQYF
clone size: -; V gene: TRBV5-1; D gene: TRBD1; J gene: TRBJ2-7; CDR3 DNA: TGCGCCAGCAGCTCCCGCCCCGGACAGGGATCGACAGCGAGCTCCTACGAGCAGTACTTC; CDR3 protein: CASSSRPGQGSTASSYEQYF
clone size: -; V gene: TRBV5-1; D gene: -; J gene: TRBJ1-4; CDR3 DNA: TGCGCCAGCAGCTTATCCTTAGGGACTGGTGAAAAACTGTTTTTT; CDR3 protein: CASSLSLGTGEKLFF
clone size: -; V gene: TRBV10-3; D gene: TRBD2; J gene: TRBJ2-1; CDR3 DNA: TGTGCCATCAGTGAAGCTAGCGGCCAATACAATGAGCAGTTCTTC; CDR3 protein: CAISEASGQYNEQFF
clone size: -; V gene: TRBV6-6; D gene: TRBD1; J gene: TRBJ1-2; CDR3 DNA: TGTGCCAGCAGTTACTCGCAGGGGGGAGGCTACACCTTC; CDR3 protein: CASSYSQGGGYTF
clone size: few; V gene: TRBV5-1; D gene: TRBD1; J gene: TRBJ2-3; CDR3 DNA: TGCGCCAGCAGCTGGGGACAGTCTGCGCAGTATTTT; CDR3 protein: CASSWGQSAQYF
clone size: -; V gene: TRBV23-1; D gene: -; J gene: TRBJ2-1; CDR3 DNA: TGCGCCAGCAGTCAAATAGCGGGACAGTCCTACAATGAGCAGTTCTTC; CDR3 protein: CASSQIAGQSYNEQFF
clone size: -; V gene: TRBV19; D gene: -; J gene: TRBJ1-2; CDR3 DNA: TGTGCCAGTAGTGTGGGACAAGTCGGAGAGAACTATGGCTACACCTTC; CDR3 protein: CASSVGQVGENYGYTF
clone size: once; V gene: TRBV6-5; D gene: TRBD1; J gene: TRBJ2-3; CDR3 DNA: TGTGCCAGCAGACGCCGGGACAGGGACGCAGATACGCAGTATTTT; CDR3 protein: CASRRRDRDADTQYF
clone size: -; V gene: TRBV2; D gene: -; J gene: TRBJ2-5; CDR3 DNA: TGTGCCAGCAGTACGGAGTTGTTTACCCAAGAGACCCAGTACTTC; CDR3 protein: CASSTELFTQETQYF
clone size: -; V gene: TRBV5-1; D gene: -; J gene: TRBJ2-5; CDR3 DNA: TGCGCCAGCAGTCCCGTGACAGACCCGGGGACCCAGTACTTC; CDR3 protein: CASSPVTDPGTQYF
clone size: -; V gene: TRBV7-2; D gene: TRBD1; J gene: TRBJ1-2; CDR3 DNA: TGTGCCAGCAGCTGGTGGGCCGTCCCGGGACAGGGAACCGTGATTCCGACCTTC; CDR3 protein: CASSWWAVPGQGTVIPTF
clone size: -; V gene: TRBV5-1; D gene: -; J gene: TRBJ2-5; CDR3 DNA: TGCGCCAGCAGCACGACTTTTGAAGAGACCCAGTACTTC; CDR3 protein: CASSTTFEETQYF
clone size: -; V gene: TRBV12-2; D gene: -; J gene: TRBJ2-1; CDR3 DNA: TGTGCAAGTCGCTTAGTCGGCTACAATGAGCAGTTCTTC; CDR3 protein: CASRLVGYNEQFF
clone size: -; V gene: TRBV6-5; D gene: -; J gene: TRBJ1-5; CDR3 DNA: TGTGCCAGCAGTTTGAACGAGGATCAGCCCCAGCATTTT; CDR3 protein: CASSLNEDQPQHF
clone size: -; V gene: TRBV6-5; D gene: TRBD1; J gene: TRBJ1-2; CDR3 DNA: TGTGCCAGTCGGCGCGGCGACAGGGAAGTGGATGGCTACACCTTC; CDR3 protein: CASRRGDREVDGYTF
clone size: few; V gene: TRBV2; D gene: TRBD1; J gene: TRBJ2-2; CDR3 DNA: TGTGCCAGCACGGCCCGCGGGACAGGGGTCCCCGGGGAGCTGTTTTTT; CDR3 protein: CASTARGTGVPGELFF
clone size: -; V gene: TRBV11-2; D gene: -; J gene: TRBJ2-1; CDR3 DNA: TGTGCCAGCAGCGTCAGGAGGGGCCCGGGAGAAGAGCAGTTCTTC; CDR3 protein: CASSVRRGPGEEQFF
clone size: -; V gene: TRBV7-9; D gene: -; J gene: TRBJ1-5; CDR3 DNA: TGTGCCAGCAGCTTAGCGCGGGGGGCTGGCAATCAGCCCCAGCATTTT; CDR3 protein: CASSLARGAGNQPQHF
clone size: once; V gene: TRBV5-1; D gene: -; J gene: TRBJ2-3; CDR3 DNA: TGCGCCAGCAGCTTGGTATTCAGCACAGATACGCAGTATTTT; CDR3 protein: CASSLVFSTDTQYF
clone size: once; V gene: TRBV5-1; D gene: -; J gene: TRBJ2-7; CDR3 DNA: TGCGCCAGCAGCTCGATAGCTTCTTTCTTCGGTAGCTCCTACGAGCAGTACTTC; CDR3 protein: CASSSIASFFGSSYEQYF
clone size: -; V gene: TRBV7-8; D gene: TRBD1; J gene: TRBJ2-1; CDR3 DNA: TGTGCCAGCAGCTTATCTTTGGGGACAGGGAAGTACAATGAGCAGTTCTTC; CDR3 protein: CASSLSLGTGKYNEQFF
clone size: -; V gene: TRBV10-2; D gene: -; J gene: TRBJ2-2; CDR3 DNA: TGCGCCAGCAAGAGGGATGAGAACACCGGGGAGCTGTTTTTT; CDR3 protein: CASKRDENTGELFF
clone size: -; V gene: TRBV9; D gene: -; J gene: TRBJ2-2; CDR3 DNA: TGTGCCAGCAGCGTAGACCCCAGGGTGGGTACCGGGGAGCTGTTTTTT; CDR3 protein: CASSVDPRVGTGELFF
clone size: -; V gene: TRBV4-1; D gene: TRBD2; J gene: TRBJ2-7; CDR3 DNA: TGCGCCAGCAGCCAAGGGCTAACTAGCGGGGCGGCCTACGAGCAGTACTTC; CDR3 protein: CASSQGLTSGAAYEQYF
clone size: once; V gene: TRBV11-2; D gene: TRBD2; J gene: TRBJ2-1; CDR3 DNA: TGTGCCAGCAGCTTAGAGGCAGGGTTGACTAGCGGACAAAAGCAGTTCTTC; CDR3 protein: CASSLEAGLTSGQKQFF
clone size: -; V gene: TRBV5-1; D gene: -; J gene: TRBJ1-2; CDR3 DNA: TGCGCCAGCAGCCCTAATGACCCAGGCCTGGATGGCTACACCTTC; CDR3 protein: CASSPNDPGLDGYTF
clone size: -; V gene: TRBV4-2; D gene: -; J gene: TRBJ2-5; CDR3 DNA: TGTGCCAGCAGCCAAGGGGCCGTGAGGGAGAGGGAAGAGACCCAGTACTTC; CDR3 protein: CASSQGAVREREETQYF
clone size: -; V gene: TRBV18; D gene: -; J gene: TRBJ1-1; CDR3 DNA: TGTGCCAGCTCACCAAATCCCCAGGGGAGAGCTGAAGCTTTCTTT; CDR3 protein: CASSPNPQGRAEAFF
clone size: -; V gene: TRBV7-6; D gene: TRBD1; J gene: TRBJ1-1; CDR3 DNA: TGTGCCAGCAGCTTAAGGGGACAGAAGAACACTGAAGCTTTCTTT; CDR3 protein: CASSLRGQKNTEAFF
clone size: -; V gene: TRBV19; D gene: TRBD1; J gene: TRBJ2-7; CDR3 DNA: TGTGCCACCTCTTTGGGGAGCAGGGGGCTCAACGAGCAGTACTTC; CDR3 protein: CATSLGSRGLNEQYF
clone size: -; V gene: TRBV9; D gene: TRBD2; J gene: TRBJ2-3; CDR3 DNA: TGTGCCAGCAGCGTAGAAGGCGGGAGGGCCGTCGGTACGCAGTATTTT; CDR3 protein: CASSVEGGRAVGTQYF
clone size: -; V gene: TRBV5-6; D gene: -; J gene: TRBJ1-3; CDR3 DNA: TGTGCCAGCAGCATCAGGGGTGGAAACACCATATATTTT; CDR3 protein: CASSIRGGNTIYF
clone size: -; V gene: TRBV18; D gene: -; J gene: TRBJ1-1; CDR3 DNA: TGTGCCAGCTCATTCACCCATGGCCGGGAGGGGGACACTGAAGCTTTCTTT; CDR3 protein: CASSFTHGREGDTEAFF
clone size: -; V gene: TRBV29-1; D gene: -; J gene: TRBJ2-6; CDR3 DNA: TGCAGCGTTGAAGCTAGGGGCGGATCTGGGGCCAACGTCCTGACTTTC; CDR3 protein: CSVEARGGSGANVLTF
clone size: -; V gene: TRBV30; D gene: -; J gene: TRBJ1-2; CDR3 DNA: TGTGCCTGGAGCGGCGGCATCTATGGCTACACCTTC; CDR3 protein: CAWSGGIYGYTF
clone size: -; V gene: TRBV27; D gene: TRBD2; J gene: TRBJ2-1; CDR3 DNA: TGTGCCAGCAGTCCACGGACTAGCGGCGATGAGCAGTTCTTC; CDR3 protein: CASSPRTSGDEQFF
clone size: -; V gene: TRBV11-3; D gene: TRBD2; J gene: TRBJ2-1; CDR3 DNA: TGTGCCAGCAGCCCCGCCGGGACTAGCGGGGGGAGCTCCTACAATGAGCAGTTCTTC; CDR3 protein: CASSPAGTSGGSSYNEQFF
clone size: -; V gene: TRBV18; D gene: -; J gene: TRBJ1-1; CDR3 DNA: TGTGCCAGCTCACCTCGACCGGGACAAGGAAGCACTGAAGCTTTCTTT; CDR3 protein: CASSPRPGQGSTEAFF
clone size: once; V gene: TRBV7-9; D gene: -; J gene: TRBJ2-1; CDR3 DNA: TGTGCCAGCAGGGAAAGGCTAGTAGGCTACAATGAGCAGTTCTTC; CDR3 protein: CASRERLVGYNEQFF
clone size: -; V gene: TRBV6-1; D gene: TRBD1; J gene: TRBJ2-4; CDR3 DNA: TGTGCCAGCAGTGCCGGGACAGGGCAAAACATTCAGTACTTC; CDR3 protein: CASSAGTGQNIQYF
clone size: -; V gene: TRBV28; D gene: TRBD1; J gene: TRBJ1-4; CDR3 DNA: TGTGCCAGCAGTACGGACAGGAGGTTTTTTGAAAAACTGTTTTTT; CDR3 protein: CASSTDRRFFEKLFF
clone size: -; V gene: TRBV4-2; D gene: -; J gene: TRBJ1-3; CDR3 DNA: TGTGCCAGCAGCCAAGAGAAACCCCGGACAGGAAACACCATATATTTT; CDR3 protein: CASSQEKPRTGNTIYF
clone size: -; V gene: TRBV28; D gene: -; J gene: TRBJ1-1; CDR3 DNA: TGTGCCAGCAGCGAAATAGACAGGAACACTGAAGCTTTCTTT; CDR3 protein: CASSEIDRNTEAFF
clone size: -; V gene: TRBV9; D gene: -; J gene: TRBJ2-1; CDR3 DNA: TGTGCCAGCAGCGTCGGGGGTGACTACAATGAGCAGTTCTTC; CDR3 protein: CASSVGGDYNEQFF
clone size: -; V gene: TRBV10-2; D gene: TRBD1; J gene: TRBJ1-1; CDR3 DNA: TGCGCCAGCAGAAACGACAGGGGTACTTTTTTCAACACTGAAGCTTTCTTT; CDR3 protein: CASRNDRGTFFNTEAFF
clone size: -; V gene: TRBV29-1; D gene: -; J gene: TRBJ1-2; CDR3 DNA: TGCAGCGTTGCTCGACAGTGGACCTATGGCTACACCTTC; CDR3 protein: CSVARQWTYGYTF
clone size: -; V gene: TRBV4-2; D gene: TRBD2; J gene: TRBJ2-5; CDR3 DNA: TGTGCCAGCAGCCAAGGGGGACTAGCGGGAGGCGGGGAGACCCAGTACTTC; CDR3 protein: CASSQGGLAGGGETQYF
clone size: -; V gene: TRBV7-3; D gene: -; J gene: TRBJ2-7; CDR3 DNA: TGTGCCAGCAGCCTACACGATACACGGCAGGGCTACGAGCAGTACTTC; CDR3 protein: CASSLHDTRQGYEQYF
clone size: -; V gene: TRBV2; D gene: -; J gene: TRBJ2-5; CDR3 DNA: TGTGCCAGCAGTGAGGGGTTGAGCGGTGAGACCCAGTACTTC; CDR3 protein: CASSEGLSGETQYF